This T cell receptor beta chain was sequenced in a study of spatial heterogeneity in lung cancer. Points on this clonotype: The target antigen is unknown.

Overall study results and limits: Tumoral mutation counts were tracked by counts of expanded intratumoral alpha and beta TCRs.

TCRdb re-derived calls from the 5' RACE reads in MiXCR, one entry per CDR3 protein. This table has about 11,000 distinct CDR3 sequences, 9% to 14% appearing once. Time point meaning: sample taken at primary tumor resection. Germline V gene sequence: CDR1 SGHRS, CDR2 YFSETQ. The J segment lost 6 bases and the V segment lost 0 bases, leaving 9 bases of the junction unmatched. The CDR3 totals 16 residues. This chain connects TRBV5-1 to TRBJ2-3; 8 positions agree with TRBD2. The receptor was isolated from a female donor with early-stage non-small cell lung cancer. This material consisted of lung tumor tissue, taken at surgery. The CDR3 reads CASSLEAPRLADTQYF. CDR3 in DNA: TGCGCCAGCAGCTTGGAGGCCCCCCGACTAGCGGATACGCAGTATTTT.